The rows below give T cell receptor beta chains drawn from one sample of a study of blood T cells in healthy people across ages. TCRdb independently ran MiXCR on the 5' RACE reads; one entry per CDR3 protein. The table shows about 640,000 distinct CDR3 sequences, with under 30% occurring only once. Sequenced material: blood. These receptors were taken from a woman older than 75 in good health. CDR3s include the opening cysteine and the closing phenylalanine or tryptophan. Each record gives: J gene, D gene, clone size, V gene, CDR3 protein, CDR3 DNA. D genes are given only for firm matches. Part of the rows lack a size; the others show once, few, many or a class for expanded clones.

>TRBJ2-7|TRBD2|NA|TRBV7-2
CASTRRGIDEQYF
TGTGCCAGCACCCGGCGGGGGATAGACGAGCAGTACTTC
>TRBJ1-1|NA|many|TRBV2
CASSEGLVLGTEAFF
TGTGCCAGCAGTGAAGGCCTTGTTCTTGGAACTGAAGCTTTCTTT
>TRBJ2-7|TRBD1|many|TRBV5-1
CASSSGTGSYEQYF
TGCGCCAGCAGCTCCGGGACAGGGAGCTACGAGCAGTACTTC
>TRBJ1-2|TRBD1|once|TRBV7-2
CASSRTGARNHGYTF
TGTGCCAGCAGCCGGACAGGGGCCAGAAACCATGGCTACACTTTC
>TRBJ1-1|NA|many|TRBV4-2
CASSQDPGVVTEAFF
TGTGCCAGCAGCCAAGATCCGGGTGTGGTCACTGAAGCTTTCTTT
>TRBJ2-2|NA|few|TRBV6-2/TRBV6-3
CASSYEVDTGELFF
TGTGCCAGCAGTTACGAGGTGGACACCGGGGAGCTGTTTTTT
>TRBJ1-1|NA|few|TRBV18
CASSPPETRTEAFF
TGTGCCAGCTCACCGCCAGAAACGAGGACTGAAGCTTTCTTT
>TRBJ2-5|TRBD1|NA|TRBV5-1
CASSLGRGIFGETQYF
TGCGCCAGCAGCTTGGGCAGGGGGATATTTGGAGAGACCCAGTACTTC
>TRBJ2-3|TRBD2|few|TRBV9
CASSSRLATSADTQYF
TGTGCCAGCAGCTCTCGACTAGCAACTAGCGCAGATACGCAGTATTTT
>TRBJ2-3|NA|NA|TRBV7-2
CASSPDWGNTDTQYF
TGTGCCAGCAGCCCGGACTGGGGTAACACAGATACGCAGTATTTT
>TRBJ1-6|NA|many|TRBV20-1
CSARGRGHSYNSPLHF
TGCAGTGCGCGGGGGAGGGGTCATTCTTATAATTCACCCCTCCACTTT
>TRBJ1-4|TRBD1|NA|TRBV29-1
CSVGTGGTENLFF
TGCAGCGTCGGGACAGGGGGCACTGAAAACCTGTTTTTT
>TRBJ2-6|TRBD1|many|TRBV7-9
CASSLGTGTGLSGANVLTF
TGTGCCAGCAGCTTGGGGACCGGGACAGGCCTCTCTGGGGCCAACGTCCTGACTTTC
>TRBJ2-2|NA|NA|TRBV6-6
CASSATRSPTGELFF
TGTGCCAGCAGTGCCACTAGATCCCCCACCGGGGAGCTGTTTTTT
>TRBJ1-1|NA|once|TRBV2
CASNPGTLNEAFF
TGTGCCAGCAACCCCGGGACCCTTAATGAAGCTTTCTTT